The present T cell receptor (beta chain) was sequenced within a study of Graves' ophthalmopathy and Graves' hyperthyroidism. Germline V gene sequence: CDR1 LNHDA, CDR2 SQIVND (reference sequence). J was trimmed by 5 bases and V by 3 bases; bases with no gene match: 8. CDR3 length: 15 residues. Moderately to severely active ophthalmopathy under 3 months, CAS at least 3, NOSPECS at least 4. This clonotype was picked up a small number of times. RNA transcripts yielded amplified TCR beta CDR3 regions. Scientists carried out first-round RT-PCR using HTBI primers and then a second-round multiplex PCR. Each CDR3 protein is one row after TCRdb ran MiXCR on the multiplex PCR reads. The table includes approximately 640,000 distinct CDR3 sequences, over 40% detected once.

The rearrangement joins TRBV19 to TRBJ2-5; 8 bases are shared with TRBD1. The receptor was isolated from an adult man with Graves' ophthalmopathy. Sequences were obtained from peripheral blood. In DNA, the CDR3 is TGTGCCAGTAGTATTCAGGCAGGGGGCGGTGAGACCCAGTACTTC. It encodes CASSIQAGGGETQYF.